This entry lists 27 T cell receptor beta chains sequenced from one sample in a study of blood T cell repertoires in COVID-19. The protocol was immunoSEQ multiplex PCR, while the TCRdb copy is restricted to in-frame clones and leaves out a portion. The sample holds 110,000 to 150,000 clones; around 84% are singletons and the top ten take around 9.6%. Sequencing input: peripheral blood. Receptor source: a man in his 60s with active or convalescent COVID-19.

The chain couples TRBV11-3 to TRBJ2-2, with 8 bases fitting TRBD2. The ends lost 2 bases at V and 4 bases at J; junction bases unmatched: 9. This CDR3 spans 17 amino acids. Germline lookup yields CDR1 SGHNT and CDR2 YENEEA. The CDR3 spells CASSLISGTRATGELFF. In nucleotides, the CDR3 is TGTGCCAGCAGCTTAATATCCGGGACTAGGGCCACCGGGGAGCTGTTTTTT.

This chain's CDR3 is CASSREGNYGYTF. The CDR3 nucleotides are TGTGCCAGCAGCCGGGAGGGGAACTATGGCTACACCTTC. The chain employs TRBV7-9 and TRBJ1-2, with a tentative D call TRBD1 (5 bases). Trimming cost V 5 bases and J 2 bases, with 9 bases left between them. Germline V gene sequence: CDR1 SEHNR, CDR2 FQNEAQ (reference sequence). The CDR3 totals 13 residues.

This clone occurred once. The rearrangement joins TRBV6-6 to TRBJ2-5; D gene ambiguous. V gave up 0 bases and J gave up 5 bases, with 10 bases separating them. The CDR3 runs to 14 residues. Per the germline V gene, CDR1 is MNHNY and CDR2 is SVGAGI (reference sequence). The CDR3 DNA reads as TGTGCCAGCAGTTACTCTGACTCCCGGGAGACCCAGTACTTC. The encoded protein is CASSYSDSRETQYF.

Only one count was recorded for this clone. J is TRBJ1-4 and V is TRBV6-1, with D perhaps matching TRBD1 (5 bases). V was cut by 4 bases and J by 7 bases, with 22 bases left in between. The length of the CDR3 is 17 residues. Germline V gene sequence: CDR1 MNHNS, CDR2 SASEGT. CDR3 residues: CASSGGVADSRTEKLFF. The CDR3 coding sequence is TGTGCCAGCAGTGGGGGGGTGGCCGATAGTAGAACTGAAAAACTGTTTTTT.

The gene calls are TRBV30 and TRBJ1-1, with 10 bases fitting TRBD1. V trimming: 5 bases; J trimming: 8 bases; junction bases outside the gene matches: 5. This CDR3 region has 12 residues. Germline values: CDR1 GTSNPN, CDR2 SVGIG (reference sequence). The CDR3 coding sequence is TGTGCCTGGGGAAGGACAGGGGGAGAAGCTTTCTTT. Protein sequence: CAWGRTGGEAFF.

CDR3 nucleotides: TGTGCCACCAGTGATTTGTCGGCGGGAGGGATCCACAATGAGCAGTTCTTC. Translated, it gives CATSDLSAGGIHNEQFF. The chain recombines TRBV24-1 with TRBJ2-1; 9 bases are a match to TRBD2. Germline V gene lookup returns CDR1 KGHDR and CDR2 SFDVKD. This CDR3 is built from 17 residues. Trimming took 0 bases from V and 5 from J; bases not matched to a gene: 7.

The V gene is TRBV3-1 (or the pseudogene TRBV3-2), the J gene TRBJ1-2, with D perhaps TRBD1 (6 bases). The CDR3 totals 15 residues. Trimming left V 0 bases short and J 8 bases short, with 16 bases between. Germline V CDR1 and CDR2: LGHDT, YNNKEL (reference sequence). The CDR3 protein is CASSQDDGGLSGYTF. The DNA of the CDR3 is TGTGCCAGCAGCCAAGACGACGGGGGGCTGAGCGGCTACACCTTC.

V and J are TRBV10-3 and TRBJ2-7, with TRBD1 as a possible D gene (6 bases). Germline loops: CDR1 ENHRY, CDR2 SYGVKD. V was cut by 3 bases and J by 4 bases, with 28 bases left in between. The CDR3 runs 19 residues. CDR3 loop: CAISERENLRGNLWYEQYF. The CDR3 DNA sequence: TGTGCCATCAGTGAACGAGAAAACTTAAGGGGGAATCTTTGGTACGAGCAGTACTTC.

This clone was seen only once. J is TRBJ1-1 and V is TRBV27; D is uncertain. This CDR3 region has 13 residues. With 5 bases removed from V and 1 base from J, the gap between germline ends came to 8 bases. Germline V gives CDR1 MNHEY, CDR2 SMNVEV (reference sequence). The CDR3 nucleotides are TGTGCCAGCAGTGAACAGAAGAACACTGAAGCTTTCTTT. Amino acid sequence: CASSEQKNTEAFF.

This clone was detected only a few times. Other DNA sequences within the sample encode an identical CDR3. This chain links TRBV7-2 with TRBJ1-2; possible D gene TRBD1, 6 bases. Germline-derived CDR1 and CDR2 are SGHTA and FQGNSA. This CDR3 has 12 amino acids. V was clipped by 3 bases and J by 8 bases, with 10 bases between them. CDR3 protein: CASSFPGVGYTF. CDR3 nucleotide sequence: TGTGCCAGCAGCTTCCCAGGGGTCGGCTACACCTTC.

The gene calls are TRBV18 and TRBJ2-1; 12 nucleotides line up with TRBD1. Trimming at V came to 8 bases and at J to 9 bases, leaving 8 bases not matched to a gene. Germline V CDR1 and CDR2: KGHSH, LQKENI. The length of the CDR3 is 14 residues. The CDR3 is CASAPGQGAIEQFF. CDR3 DNA sequence: TGTGCCAGCGCTCCGGGACAGGGGGCGATTGAGCAGTTCTTC.

This rearrangement joins TRBV30 to TRBJ1-2; D may be TRBD1 (5 bases). This CDR3 contains 14 residues. The germline CDR1 and CDR2 sequences are GTSNPN and SVGIG (reference sequence). Trimming removed 3 bases from V and 7 bases from J, with 18 bases in between. The CDR3 DNA is TGTGCCTGGAGGACCACTGCGGGGGTAGGTGGCTACACCTTC. It yields the protein CAWRTTAGVGGYTF.

The chain joins TRBV5-8 to TRBJ2-2; TRBD2 agrees at 14 bases. This CDR3 contains 17 residues. The germline CDR1 and CDR2 sequences are SGHTS and YDEGEE. V was clipped by 0 bases and J by 10 bases; unmatched bases: 8. The CDR3 bases are TGTGCCAGCAGCTTGGCCGGGACTAGCGGGGGCCTTACGGAGCTGTTTTTT. Translation: CASSLAGTSGGLTELFF.

The rearrangement joins TRBV24-1 to TRBJ2-7, with a tentative D call TRBD2 (5 bases). Germline lookup yields CDR1 KGHDR and CDR2 SFDVKD. The CDR3 totals 20 residues. Trimming pared 10 bases from V and 3 bases from J, leaving 36 bases between. CDR3 DNA: TGTGCCACGTATACTCCTCAAGAGGCGGCTGGGGAGTTCATTCGCTACGAGCAGTACGTC. The encoded protein is CATYTPQEAAGEFIRYEQYV.

The chain is built from TRBV28 and TRBJ2-7; 11 bases line up with TRBD2. V was clipped by 6 bases and J by 3 bases; unmatched bases: 7. CDR3 length: 15 residues. Germline lookup yields CDR1 MDHEN and CDR2 SYDVKM. The CDR3 nucleotides read TGTGCCAGCAGCCCTGGGACTAGCGGAAGCTACGAGCAGTACGTC. This sequence encodes CASSPGTSGSYEQYV.

This chain uses TRBV5-6 with TRBJ1-2; weak D call: TRBD1 (6 bases). Germline V gene lookup returns CDR1 SGHDT and CDR2 YYEEEE. This CDR3 region has 15 residues. V lost 1 base and J 5 bases, leaving 15 bases between the germline ends. The DNA for the CDR3 is TGTGCCAGCAGCTTGCCGGGTGGGGGCCCTTATGGCTACACCTTC. It is translated as CASSLPGGGPYGYTF.

This sequence joins TRBV6-5 and TRBJ1-2; no clear D gene. The V gene lost 4 bases and the J gene lost 0 bases, with 9 bases spanning the gap. Germline V gene lookup returns CDR1 MNHEY and CDR2 SVGAGI. The CDR3 contains 14 residues. The CDR3 loop reads CASSSQRANYGYTF. CDR3 in DNA: TGTGCCAGCAGTTCGCAGAGGGCTAACTATGGCTACACCTTC.

The CDR3 spells CASSTQGSNQPQHF. The CDR3 DNA follows: TGTGCCAGCAGCACCCAGGGTAGCAATCAGCCCCAGCATTTT. The gene calls are TRBV7-9 and TRBJ1-5; tentative D call: TRBD1 (5 bases). Trimming took off 5 bases at V and 0 bases at J, with 8 bases between the two ends. This CDR3 is built from 14 residues. CDR1 and CDR2 (germline): SEHNR, FQNEAQ (reference sequence).

The chain employs TRBV5-3 and TRBJ1-6, with D unclear. TRBV5-3 is sorted into the ORF group, with uncertain function. V gave up 3 bases and J gave up 9 bases, with 16 bases separating them. The CDR3 has 15 amino acids. CDR3 bases: TGTGCCAGAAGCTGGGTGTGTCCACGCGGTTCACCCCTCCACTTT. Its translation is CARSWVCPRGSPLHF.

This clone was observed a single time. CDR3 protein: CASSPGGPGRNNEQFF. CDR3 nucleotide sequence: TGTGCCAGTAGCCCCGGGGGACCCGGACGAAACAATGAGCAGTTCTTC. The chain carries TRBV19 and TRBJ2-1; tentative D call: TRBD2 (6 bases). The germline CDR1 and CDR2 sequences are LNHDA and SQIVND (reference sequence). CDR3 size: 16 residues. The V end was cut by 6 bases, the J end by 5 bases, with 20 bases between.

The V call is TRBV20-1, the J call TRBJ1-5, with D hard to call. The germline V gene encodes CDR1 DFQATT and CDR2 SNEGSKA (reference sequence). This CDR3 is built from 12 residues. Trimming pared 3 bases from V and 7 bases from J, leaving 10 bases between. The CDR3 DNA reads TGCAGTGCTAGTAAGGAGGAGCAGCCCCAGCATTTT. This gives the protein CSASKEEQPQHF.

This clone has more than one count but fewer than ten. The rearrangement uses TRBV18 and TRBJ2-7; a weak D match, TRBD1 (6 bases). CDR1 is KGHSH, CDR2 LQKENI, per germline. The V and J ends lost 1 base and 5 bases respectively, with 9 bases between them. The CDR3 consists of 13 residues. The CDR3 DNA reads as TGTGCCAGCTCACCACTTCCAGGGGACGAGCAGTACTTC. This encodes CASSPLPGDEQYF.

The table lists this clone with a count of one. This rearrangement joins TRBV7-9 to TRBJ2-1; D gene uncertain. V was shortened by 3 bases and J by 7 bases, with 7 bases between the two germline ends. This CDR3 has 12 residues. Germline CDR1 SEHNR, CDR2 FQNEAQ (reference sequence). This chain's CDR3 is CASSLVGNEQFF. CDR3 DNA sequence: TGTGCCAGCAGCTTGGTCGGTAATGAGCAGTTCTTC.

This clone was observed a handful of times. The CDR3 loop reads CASSFLGTGNYGYTF. For the CDR3, the DNA is TGTGCCAGCAGTTTCCTCGGGACAGGGAACTATGGCTACACCTTC. This chain links TRBV6-5 with TRBJ1-2; 9 bases map to TRBD1. Trimming took 4 bases from V and 2 from J; bases not matched to a gene: 5. The germline gives CDR1 MNHEY, CDR2 SVGAGI. The CDR3 runs 15 residues.

The chain joins TRBV30 to TRBJ1-1; D call uncertain. CDR1 is GTSNPN, CDR2 SVGIG, per germline (reference sequence). V lost 0 bases, J lost 6 bases, and 8 bases lay in between. The CDR3 length is 12 residues. The CDR3 protein is CAWSVAVAEAFF. In DNA, the CDR3 is TGTGCCTGGAGTGTGGCGGTGGCTGAAGCTTTCTTT.

The chain uses TRBV5-1 and TRBJ1-5, with 7 bases that match TRBD1. Germline V lookup: CDR1 SGHRS, CDR2 YFSETQ. Trimming removed 0 bases from V and 7 bases from J; junction bases left unmatched: 7. The CDR3 runs 15 residues. CDR3 nucleotides: TGCGCCAGCAGCTTGGAGACAGGGCAGGGACAGCCCCAGCATTTT. It encodes CASSLETGQGQPQHF.

This rearrangement joins TRBV18 to TRBJ1-6; D perhaps matches TRBD1 (6 bases). This CDR3 comprises 15 residues. V was cut by 3 bases and J by 10 bases, with 16 bases left in between. The germline CDR1 and CDR2 sequences are KGHSH and LQKENI. CDR3 loop: CASSPAAGESSPLHF. CDR3 DNA sequence: TGTGCCAGCTCACCCGCCGCAGGGGAAAGCTCACCCCTCCACTTT.